Reported below is one TCR beta chain. Other DNA sequences from this sample encode an identical CDR3 as well. The V end lost 0 bases, the J end lost 8 bases, and 8 bases lay between the germline ends. The CDR3 runs to 13 residues. Germline CDR1 is SGHRS and CDR2 is YFSETQ. The record originates from a study of blood T cell repertoires in COVID-19. Across the whole study: Collection of acute and convalescent COVID-19 samples took place in the United States, Italy and Spain. T cells, B-cell-depleted T cells, or PBMCs provided the cDNA or gDNA that served as material.

TCRdb's table, derived via immunoSEQ multiplex PCR, lists solely in-frame clones and lacks some. The sample lists about 250,000 clones, around 82% occurring once. J is TRBJ1-4 and V is TRBV5-1; perhaps TRBD1 as D (5 bases). Specimen: peripheral blood. This receptor was identified in a man older than 75 with acute or convalescent COVID-19. CDR3 loop: CASSLGQGEKLFF. CDR3 sequence (DNA): TGCGCCAGCAGCTTGGGCCAGGGAGAAAAACTGTTTTTT.